This T cell receptor (beta chain) stems from a study of CD4+ T cells in melanoma. Study conclusions and caveats: Diverse differentiation states were reported for melanoma neoantigen-specific CD4+ T cells. A reported correlation linked neoantigen-specific CD4+ T cells to CD8+, macrophage and B cell function.

As to this clone: Its antigen is not identified.

Sequenced by immunoSEQ multiplex PCR; TCRdb stores in-frame clones only, minus some. The table lists thousands of clones, roughly 51% of them singletons, with around 16% in the top ten. This TCR came from a human donor with melanoma. Sequencing input: cells from a culture (not recorded whether cultured in vitro).

The CDR3 coding sequence is TGCGCCAGCAGCCAAGTTGGCCTACGGGCAGATACGCAGTATTTT. Translating it yields CASSQVGLRADTQYF. J is TRBJ2-3 and V is TRBV4-1; D uncertain. Between the trimmed V and J ends, which lost 1 base and 4 bases, there was a span of 12 bases. This CDR3 has 15 residues. CDR1 and CDR2 from the germline V gene are MGHRA and YSYEKL.